Following are 29 T cell receptor beta chains from one sample sequenced in a study of Graves' ophthalmopathy and Graves' hyperthyroidism. The authors amplified TCR beta CDR3 regions from RNA transcripts. In the first round, RT-PCR was carried out with HTBI primers, and a multiplex PCR formed the second round. TCRdb processed the multiplex PCR reads anew with MiXCR; each CDR3 protein has one entry. This table has fewer than 350,000 distinct CDR3 sequences, 15% to 20% appearing once. The sample was peripheral blood. The receptor set was obtained from an adult man with Graves' ophthalmopathy.

This clonotype was counted at least ten times. This chain uses TRBV6-5 with TRBJ1-5; 11 bases fit TRBD1. The length of the CDR3 is 15 residues. Unmatched junction bases numbered 8, after V lost 6 bases and J lost 7 bases. Germline-derived CDR1 and CDR2 are MNHEY and SVGAGI. CDR3 coding DNA: TGTGCCAGCAGAAGGACAGGGGGCGCAGGGCAGCCCCAGCATTTT. The encoded protein is CASRRTGGAGQPQHF.

This clonotype was picked up many times. J is TRBJ1-1 and V is TRBV12-5, with D possibly being TRBD1 (6 bases). CDR1 is LGHNT, CDR2 FRNRAP, per germline. The CDR3 runs to 14 residues. V dropped 6 bases and J dropped 1 base, with 12 bases sitting between them. This chain's CDR3 is CASGSGQPNTEAFF. The DNA for the CDR3 is TGTGCTAGTGGCTCCGGACAGCCGAACACTGAAGCTTTCTTT.

This chain connects TRBV12-3 or TRBV12-4 to TRBJ2-5; D unclear. Trimming took off 3 bases at V and 2 bases at J, with 10 bases between the two ends. The CDR3 is made up of 14 amino acids. The CDR3 region is CASSFSTTQETQYF. CDR3 sequence (DNA): TGTGCCAGCAGTTTTTCGACAACTCAAGAGACCCAGTACTTC.

This clonotype was detected ten times or more. The chain uses TRBV3-1 and TRBJ2-3; D gene unclear. Trimming took off 3 bases at V and 4 bases at J, with 5 bases between the two ends. Germline CDR1 and CDR2: LGHDT and YNNKEL (reference sequence). The length of the CDR3 is 12 residues. CDR3 coding DNA: TGTGCCAGCAGCCAGACCTCAGATACGCAGTATTTT. Translated, it gives CASSQTSDTQYF.

The V and J genes are TRBV6-5 and TRBJ1-1; 7 bases fit TRBD1. V lost 2 bases to trimming and J lost 6 bases; unmatched junction nucleotides: 3. The length of the CDR3 is 13 residues. Germline-derived CDR1 and CDR2 are MNHEY and SVGAGI. For the CDR3, the DNA is TGTGCCAGCAGTTACAAGACAGGGTCTGAAGCTTTCTTT. Amino acid sequence: CASSYKTGSEAFF.

V is TRBV28 and J is TRBJ1-5; D is uncertain. The V end lost 7 bases, the J end lost 6 bases, and 13 bases lay between the germline ends. Looked up from germline, CDR1 is MDHEN and CDR2 is SYDVKM. The CDR3 sequence is 13 residues long. The DNA of the CDR3 is TGTGCCAGCACAGAGGGTCGCGGTCAGCCCCAGCATTTT. Encoded protein: CASTEGRGQPQHF.

The chain employs TRBV7-9 and TRBJ2-5; D is possibly TRBD2 (5 bases). CDR3 length equals 16 residues. V shed 6 bases and J shed 1 base, with 18 bases lying between them. The V gene's germline CDR1 is SEHNR and CDR2 FQNEAQ (reference sequence). The CDR3 sequence: CASRQGKGGFQETQYF. The CDR3 DNA follows: TGTGCCAGCAGACAAGGGAAGGGCGGGTTCCAAGAGACCCAGTACTTC.

This clonotype has ten or more counts. This chain uses TRBV11-3 with TRBJ2-5, with D perhaps matching TRBD2 (8 bases). This CDR3 has 16 amino acids. Trimming stripped 5 bases from V and 3 bases from J, with 19 bases between. Germline CDR1 and CDR2: SGHNT and YENEEA. DNA of the CDR3: TGTGCCAGCAGCGGAGGGGGGACAGCGGGAGAAGAGACCCAGTACTTC. Protein product: CASSGGGTAGEETQYF.

The rearrangement joins TRBV28 to TRBJ2-7; D unresolved. The germline CDR1 and CDR2 sequences are MDHEN and SYDVKM. The length of the CDR3 is 14 residues. Deletions cut 7 bases from V and 5 bases from J, with 18 bases between. CDR3 DNA: TGTGCCAGCACCCGAGGCGGATGGAGCGACGAGCAGTACTTC. The encoded protein is CASTRGGWSDEQYF.

J is TRBJ1-1 and V is TRBV6-2 or TRBV6-3; D gene uncertain. The CDR3 contains 14 residues. Germline V CDR1 and CDR2: MNHEY, SVGEGT. V was clipped by 2 bases and J by 6 bases, with 13 bases between them. The CDR3 DNA follows: TGTGCCAGCAGTTACGGCGCGGGTGGCCCTGAAGCTTTCTTT. Encoded protein: CASSYGAGGPEAFF.

This clonotype was observed at least ten times. The CDR3 DNA sequence: TGTGCCAGCAGCTTAGTTGTCTTGGCAGCCGCGTCGGCCGGGGAGCTGTTTTTT. Amino acid sequence: CASSLVVLAAASAGELFF. This chain connects TRBV11-2 to TRBJ2-2; D remains unclear. V lost 1 base and J 6 bases, leaving 21 bases between the germline ends. CDR3 length equals 18 residues. The germline V gene has CDR1 SGHAT and CDR2 FQNNGV.

This clonotype was counted between two and nine times. The chain has TRBV15 and TRBJ2-2; D might be TRBD1 (5 bases). This CDR3 contains 18 residues. The V gene lost 0 bases and the J gene lost 7 bases, with 21 bases spanning the gap. The V gene's germline CDR1 is LNHNV and CDR2 YYDKDF (reference sequence). The CDR3 protein is CATSRDLGLGVIGGELFF. The DNA for the CDR3 is TGTGCCACCAGCAGAGATTTAGGCCTAGGGGTTATTGGCGGGGAGCTGTTTTTT.

This clonotype was seen repeatedly, ten times or more. The rearrangement links TRBV30 to TRBJ1-5, with D possibly TRBD1 on 5 matching bases. The germline CDR1 and CDR2 sequences are GTSNPN and SVGIG (reference sequence). This CDR3 comprises 16 residues. V gave up 2 bases and J gave up 4 bases, with 18 bases separating them. The CDR3 sequence: CAWSRGGTGRNQPQHF. The CDR3 DNA follows: TGTGCCTGGAGTCGGGGGGGGACGGGGCGAAATCAGCCCCAGCATTTT.

Many counts were recorded for this clonotype. The chain has TRBV5-1 and TRBJ1-1; TRBD1 is a possible D gene (6 bases). V dropped 0 bases and J dropped 3 bases, with 12 bases sitting between them. The CDR3 runs to 15 residues. Per the germline V gene, CDR1 is SGHRS and CDR2 is YFSETQ. CDR3 coding DNA: TGCGCCAGCAGCTTGGCGGCGGGGGCGGACACTGAAGCTTTCTTT. Protein sequence: CASSLAAGADTEAFF.

This clonotype was seen repeatedly, ten times or more. The chain is built from TRBV7-2 and TRBJ2-5, with a possible D match to TRBD2 (5 bases). This CDR3 comprises 15 residues. Germline CDR1 reads SGHTA; CDR2 reads FQGNSA. Deletions cut 1 base from V and 4 bases from J, with 13 bases between. CDR3: CASSLVTRAPETQYF. The CDR3 DNA reads as TGTGCCAGCAGCTTAGTGACGCGGGCCCCAGAGACCCAGTACTTC.

There are many counts of this clonotype. Germline and junction disagree at one end, which may indicate a read error. For the CDR3, the DNA is TGTGCCTGGAGTGTTAGGACGAACGTTGCCTGGGACACTGGAGCTTTCTTT. Translating gives CAWSVRTNVAWDTGAFF. V is TRBV30 and J is TRBJ1-1, with D tentatively TRBD1 (6 bases). The CDR3 loop spans 17 amino acids. Germline CDR1 reads GTSNPN; CDR2 reads SVGIG (reference sequence).

This clonotype was found many times. The J gene is TRBJ2-7, the V gene TRBV12-3 or TRBV12-4; TRBD1 matches 7 bases. The CDR3 consists of 14 residues. V shed 6 bases and J 3 bases; nucleotides not matched to a gene: 8. The CDR3: CASRRQGLIYEQYF. CDR3 bases: TGTGCCAGCAGAAGACAGGGCCTAATCTACGAGCAGTACTTC.

This clonotype was seen many times. CDR3 region: CSVTFGYEQYF. CDR3 in DNA: TGCAGCGTCACCTTCGGCTACGAGCAGTACTTC. V and J are TRBV29-1 and TRBJ2-7; D remains unclear. Per germline, CDR1 SQVTM and CDR2 ANQGSEA. The V and J ends lost 6 bases and 3 bases respectively, with 9 bases between them. The CDR3 has 11 amino acids.

This clonotype was seen repeatedly, ten times or more. As DNA, the CDR3 is TGTGCCTGGAGCATTCCGCACGGGGGAGGGGATTCACCCCTCCACTTT. As protein: CAWSIPHGGGDSPLHF. The V gene is TRBV30, the J gene TRBJ1-6, with D possibly being TRBD1 (5 bases). The CDR3 length is 16 residues. From germline, CDR1 is GTSNPN and CDR2 SVGIG (reference sequence). V dropped 3 bases and J dropped 8 bases, with 20 bases sitting between them.

In the case of this clonotype: This may be a read error, as it is one base from a much larger clone. CDR3 nucleotide sequence: TGTGCCGGCAGCCCGAGTGGGTATGAAGCTTTCTTT. Protein: CAGSPSGYEAFF. The chain employs TRBV3-1 and TRBJ1-1; the D is unclear. CDR1 is LGHDT and CDR2 is YNNKEL in the germline V gene (reference sequence). The CDR3 length is 12 residues.

This clonotype occurred many times. The DNA of the CDR3 is TGTGCCAGCAGTTTGCGGCAGGGGAACACCGGGGAGCTGTTTTTT. Translating it yields CASSLRQGNTGELFF. This chain uses TRBV12-3 or TRBV12-4 with TRBJ2-2; possibly TRBD1 for D (5 bases). The CDR3 runs 15 residues. Trimming left V 3 bases short and J 1 base short, with 9 bases between.

This clonotype appeared many times. The rearrangement uses TRBV6-5 and TRBJ1-2, with D possibly matching TRBD1 (5 bases). V was clipped by 7 bases and J by 7 bases, with 22 bases between them. CDR3 length equals 15 residues. Germline V gives CDR1 MNHEY, CDR2 SVGAGI. In nucleotides, the CDR3 is TGTGCCAGCACTCCAGACGGTGCTGGGGCAGCTGGCTACACCTTC. It yields the protein CASTPDGAGAAGYTF.

This clonotype was recorded at least ten times. The genes are TRBV10-2 and TRBJ2-7; D tentatively fits TRBD1 or TRBD2 (5 bases each). This CDR3 region has 14 residues. CDR1 is WSHSY and CDR2 is SAAADI in the germline V gene. The V gene lost 6 bases and the J gene lost 3 bases, with 15 bases spanning the gap. CDR3 in amino acids: CASRGTYEGYEQYF. CDR3 coding DNA: TGCGCCAGCAGGGGGACGTACGAAGGCTACGAGCAGTACTTC.

This clonotype was detected ten times or more. This chain uses TRBV20-1 with TRBJ1-6; D uncertain. Germline V CDR1 and CDR2: DFQATT, SNEGSKA (reference sequence). The V gene lost 5 bases and the J gene lost 0 bases, with 11 bases spanning the gap. The CDR3 is 15 amino acids. CDR3 in amino acids: CSAFGLSSYNSPLHF. The CDR3 bases are TGCAGTGCTTTCGGACTGAGCTCCTATAATTCACCCCTCCACTTT.

This clonotype was observed at least ten times. CDR3 coding DNA: TGTGCCAGCAGTTTAGTACAGAGCAATCAGCCCCAGCATTTT. Protein: CASSLVQSNQPQHF. V is TRBV28 and J is TRBJ1-5, with D hard to call. Germline CDR1 is MDHEN and CDR2 is SYDVKM. The CDR3 runs to 14 residues. Trimming removed 2 bases from V and 1 base from J, with 6 bases in between.

In this sample, this clonotype turned up many times. The CDR3 protein is CASSQRRDGAGYTF. As DNA, the CDR3 is TGTGCCAGTAGTCAACGCAGGGATGGGGCTGGCTACACCTTC. This chain links TRBV19 with TRBJ1-2; a possible D gene is TRBD1 (5 bases). CDR1 is LNHDA, CDR2 SQIVND, per germline (reference sequence). Trimming shortened V by 5 bases and J by 7 bases, and 17 bases separated the two germline ends. This CDR3 spans 14 amino acids.

The rearrangement links TRBV12-3 or TRBV12-4 to TRBJ1-5; a possible D gene is TRBD1 (6 bases). V lost 7 bases to trimming and J lost 1 base, with 11 bases between them. The CDR3 loop spans 14 amino acids. CDR3 sequence (DNA): TGTGCCAGCACCCAGGGGTCAAGCAATCAGCCCCAGCATTTT. Its translation is CASTQGSSNQPQHF.

This clonotype was observed many times. The rearrangement links TRBV12-3 or TRBV12-4 to TRBJ1-1; D gene unclear. This CDR3 is built from 14 residues. Trimming shortened V by 6 bases and J by 3 bases, and 14 bases separated the two germline ends. The CDR3, as DNA: TGTGCCAGCAGGAGAGACACACCGGACACTGAAGCTTTCTTT. As protein: CASRRDTPDTEAFF.

This clonotype was recorded many times. The rearrangement links TRBV6-4 to TRBJ2-6; D remains ambiguous. V lost 5 bases, J lost 1 base, and 15 bases lay in between. Looked up from germline, CDR1 is MRHNA and CDR2 is SNTAGT. This CDR3 is 17 amino acids long. CDR3 nucleotide sequence: TGTGCCAGCAGTCGGGTTAGAACCCCATCTGGGGCCAACGTCCTGACTTTC. It codes for CASSRVRTPSGANVLTF.